This T cell receptor (beta chain) appears in the sequencing data of a study of T cell responses to AZD1222 COVID-19 vaccine. Across the whole study: Some second doses came at about 4 weeks and others at about 12 weeks; these were pooled.

Assay: immunoSEQ multiplex PCR; the TCRdb copy retains only in-frame clones and omits some. Here the sample spans roughly 110,000 clones, about nine tenths being singletons. Comments on this clone: The antigen is not known.

The CDR3 is 13 residues long. With 6 bases removed from V and 0 bases from J, the gap between germline ends came to 8 bases. Germline values: CDR1 LNHDA, CDR2 SQIVND (reference sequence). General study points: Two AZD1222 administrations were followed by greater Spike-specific TCR breadth and depth. Across the whole spike, CD4 TCRs peaked at regions 160-218 and 743-854.

This clonotype was obtained from an adult in good health. V is TRBV19 and J is TRBJ1-1; D is unclear. The specimen comprised peripheral blood, sampled on day 0 of AZD1222 vaccination. The DNA of the CDR3 is TGTGCCAGTAGGACGGAGCTGAACACTGAAGCTTTCTTT. It specifies CASRTELNTEAFF.